This TCR beta chain was recorded in a study of spatial heterogeneity in lung cancer. Time point here: sample taken at primary tumor resection. Patients with untreated early-stage non-small cell lung cancer, numbering more than 55, were the donors. Whole RNA obtained from tumor, nontumor lung or frozen PBMC underwent sequencing without sorting. This CDR3 has 15 residues. V trimming: 1 base; J trimming: 4 bases; junction bases outside the gene matches: 6. Points from the study as a whole: Intratumoral expanded alpha and beta TCR counts were found to track tumor mutation counts.

One entry per CDR3 protein, called by TCRdb with MiXCR from the 5' RACE reads. The table includes 1,500 to 2,000 distinct CDR3 sequences, around 5.3% detected once. Within the sample, this clonotype is medium-sized. No antigen is known for it. The TCR originated in a male donor with early-stage non-small cell lung cancer. The sequences come from lung tumor tissue, collected at surgery. The J gene is TRBJ1-1, the V gene TRBV12-3 or TRBV12-4; 7 bases line up with TRBD1. This CDR3 reads CASSLDRGRGTEAFF. The DNA of the CDR3 is TGTGCCAGCAGTTTAGACAGGGGAAGGGGCACTGAAGCTTTCTTT.